The clone carrying this T cell receptor (beta chain) came up a few times. 5'RACE employing 10-nucleotide random UMIs yielded the cDNA. TCRdb passed the 5' RACE reads through MiXCR, listing each CDR3 protein once. The data hold 30,000 to 45,000 distinct CDR3 sequences, with under 14% observed a single time. Sorted libraries used approximately 910,000 CD4+ or CD8+ T cells. This CDR3 contains 14 residues. Germline V gene sequence: CDR1 GTSNPN, CDR2 SVGIG (reference sequence). Losses at the gene ends were 3 bases for V and 5 bases for J; bases not matched to a gene: 5. This sample is part of a study of neurological immune-mediated disorders.

The sequencing sample was made of CD4+ T cells from blood. This chain joins TRBV30 and TRBJ2-2; 8 bases map to TRBD2. The origin of this receptor is a woman in her 30s with HTLV-1-associated myelopathy (HAM/TSP). CDR3 DNA: TGTGCCTGGAGAGGCGGGGGGCGAACCGGGGAGCTGTTTTTT. Translating gives CAWRGGGRTGELFF.